Shown below are 28 T cell receptor beta chains from a single sample sequenced in a study of T cell repertoires in cytomegalovirus infection. A single record per CDR3 protein comes from TCRdb applying MiXCR to the reads. Of 450,000 to 550,000 distinct CDR3 sequences in the sample, approximately 15% were seen once. Sequenced material: CD8+ T cells from PBMCs. All receptors derive from a human donor in good health (CMV status not recorded). Some clones in this sample may be carry-over from other donors' samples.

V usage is TRBV25-1 and J usage is TRBJ1-5; 8 positions agree with TRBD1. The V and J ends lost 4 bases and 3 bases, in that order; junction bases with no gene match: 11. Germline values: CDR1 MGHDK, CDR2 SYGVNS. The CDR3 is made up of 17 amino acids. The CDR3 is CASSGYSGTGDNQPQHF. The CDR3 nucleotides are TGTGCCAGCAGTGGCTATTCCGGGACAGGCGACAATCAGCCCCAGCATTTT. Full variable domain (remainder filled in from reference TRBV25-1 and TRBJ1-5): EADIYQTPRYLVIGTGKKITLECSQTMGHDKMYWYQQDPGMELHLIHYSYGVNSTEKGDLSSESTVSRIRTEHFPLTLESARPSHTSQYLCASSGYSGTGDNQPQHFGDGTRLSIL.

This clonotype was observed a few times. Relative to the germline gene, one junction end is altered; a read error may explain this. The genes are TRBV4-1 and TRBJ1-1; TRBD1 is a possible D gene (5 bases). The germline CDR1 and CDR2 sequences are MGHRA and YSYEKL. This CDR3 is 16 amino acids long. The CDR3 nucleotides are TGTGCCAGCAGCCAAGTCCTCTACGACAGGAACACTGAAGCTTTCTTT. This codes for CASSQVLYDRNTEAFF.

This clonotype was seen many times. The chain has TRBV15 and TRBJ2-4, with 7 bases lining up with TRBD2. After removal of 0 bases from V and 0 bases from J, the junction contained 11 bases not matched to a gene. The CDR3 contains 19 residues. CDR1 and CDR2 (germline): LNHNV, YYDKDF (reference sequence). The CDR3 DNA sequence: TGTGCCACCAGCAGAGATCCTCTAGCGGAGTCATTAGCCAAAAACATTCAGTACTTC. It encodes CATSRDPLAESLAKNIQYF.

In its sample, this clonotype was seen a few times. J is TRBJ1-1 and V is TRBV4-1; D call uncertain. Germline V gene lookup returns CDR1 MGHRA and CDR2 YSYEKL. The CDR3 loop spans 15 amino acids. V was shortened by 1 base and J by 0 bases, with 9 bases between the two germline ends. Here the CDR3 reads CASSQVLSLNTEAFF. The CDR3 nucleotides are TGCGCCAGCAGCCAAGTTTTGTCGCTGAACACTGAAGCTTTCTTT.

This clonotype was detected ten times or more. The chain has TRBV7-9 and TRBJ1-2, with 8 bases that match TRBD1. CDR3 length: 14 amino acids. Trimming took 4 bases from V and 7 from J; bases not matched to a gene: 8. The germline CDR1 and CDR2 sequences are SEHNR and FQNEAQ (reference sequence). The CDR3 DNA is TGTGCCAGCAGCTCCCCTCAGGGACAGGTTGGCTACACCTTC. Translating gives CASSSPQGQVGYTF. Complete variable domain (other parts from reference TRBV7-9 and TRBJ1-2): DTGVSQNPRHKITKRGQNVTFRCDPISEHNRLYWYRQTLGQGPEFLTYFQNEAQLEKSRLLSDRFSAERPKGSFSTLEIQRTEQGDSAMYLCASSSPQGQVGYTFGSGTRLTVV.

This clonotype was counted many times. This chain uses TRBV7-2 with TRBJ1-1; TRBD1 might be the D (6 bases). V was clipped by 5 bases and J by 6 bases, with 19 bases between them. CDR1 is SGHTA, CDR2 FQGNSA, per germline. The CDR3 runs 15 residues. The DNA for the CDR3 is TGTGCCAGCAGCCCACTCCTCAGCAGGGGCTCTGAAGCTTTCTTT. Translated, it gives CASSPLLSRGSEAFF.

As to this clonotype: Sequence at one end of the junction differs from germline and may be a read error. The chain is built from TRBV7-8 and TRBJ2-4, with D perhaps matching TRBD1 (5 bases). The CDR3 contains 14 residues. From germline, CDR1 is SGHVS and CDR2 FQNEAQ. The CDR3 coding sequence is TGTGCAAGCAGCTTAGGGGCGGACAAAAACATTCAGTACTTC. It encodes CASSLGADKNIQYF.

As concerns this clonotype: One end of the junction is discordant with germline, which a read error may explain. Here the CDR3 reads CASTLSEGREETQYF. Here the CDR3 DNA reads TGTGCTAGCACCTTGTCGGAGGGGCGAGAAGAGACCCAGTACTTC. The chain combines TRBV7-6 with TRBJ2-5, with D possibly TRBD2 on 6 matching bases. The germline CDR1 and CDR2 sequences are SGHVS and FNYEAQ. The CDR3 is 15 amino acids.

This clonotype was detected only a few times. The rearrangement joins TRBV5-1 to TRBJ2-1; 9 bases map to TRBD1. Germline V lookup: CDR1 SGHRS, CDR2 YFSETQ. J was trimmed by 7 bases and V by 0 bases; bases with no gene match: 5. The CDR3 consists of 15 residues. Here the CDR3 reads CASSLEQGALNEQFF. DNA of the CDR3: TGCGCCAGCAGCTTGGAACAGGGGGCGTTAAATGAGCAGTTCTTC.

This clonotype came up a few times. The chain carries TRBV6-6 and TRBJ2-7, with 7 nucleotides matching TRBD2. The CDR3 totals 16 residues. The J segment lost 1 base and the V segment lost 2 bases, leaving 8 bases of the junction unmatched. Germline CDR1 MNHNY, CDR2 SVGAGI (reference sequence). CDR3 sequence reads: CASSYPGAGRSYEQYF. CDR3 bases: TGTGCCAGCAGTTACCCTGGGGCCGGGAGGTCCTACGAGCAGTACTTC.

This clonotype showed up many times. The chain links TRBV7-6 to TRBJ2-1; the match to TRBD1 covers 7 bases. The CDR3 runs to 16 residues. The V gene's germline CDR1 is SGHVS and CDR2 FNYEAQ. V gave up 1 base and J gave up 1 base; unmatched junction bases: 4. The chain's CDR3 is CASSLEGQISYNEQFF. CDR3 coding DNA: TGTGCCAGCAGCTTAGAGGGACAGATTTCCTACAATGAGCAGTTCTTC.

There are many counts of this clonotype. This sequence joins TRBV7-9 and TRBJ1-5, with D perhaps TRBD1 (5 bases). The CDR3 covers 12 residues. Germline V gene data show CDR1 as SEHNR and CDR2 as FQNEAQ (reference sequence). Trimming took 8 bases from V and 1 from J, leaving 6 bases between them. The CDR3 DNA reads as TGTGCCAGCTCAGGGAGCAATCAGCCCCAGCATTTT. Translated, it gives CASSGSNQPQHF.

This clonotype was detected ten times or more. V gene TRBV7-2 combines with J gene TRBJ2-7; no reliable D call. The CDR3 sequence is 16 residues long. Trimming removed 2 bases from V and 2 bases from J, with 16 bases in between. CDR1 is SGHTA, CDR2 FQGNSA, per germline. CDR3 loop: CASSLSSDPSTYEQYF. The CDR3 coding sequence is TGTGCCAGCAGCTTATCCTCGGACCCGTCTACCTACGAGCAGTACTTC.

J is TRBJ2-1 and V is TRBV10-1, with TRBD2 as a possible D gene (6 bases). In germline, CDR1 is WNHNN, CDR2 SYGVQD (reference sequence). V lost 0 bases and J 0 bases, leaving 18 bases between the germline ends. This CDR3 comprises 19 residues. As DNA, the CDR3 is TGCGCCAGCAGTGAGTCCGGGGCCCCCGGGGGTTTCTCCTACAATGAGCAGTTCTTC. It specifies CASSESGAPGGFSYNEQFF.

This clonotype has a count of ten or more. This chain uses TRBV14 with TRBJ1-1; D is unresolved. Germline assignment: CDR1 SGHDN and CDR2 FVKESK. Trimming stripped 9 bases from V and 0 bases from J, with 11 bases between. This CDR3 is 13 amino acids long. This CDR3 is CASRTALNTEAFF. CDR3 nucleotides: TGTGCCAGTAGGACTGCGCTGAACACTGAAGCTTTCTTT.

This clonotype was picked up a small number of times. CDR3 sequence: CASSFYWVEVVEQYF. The CDR3 bases are TGTGCCAGCAGCTTCTACTGGGTGGAAGTCGTCGAGCAGTACTTC. The rearrangement links TRBV5-6 to TRBJ2-7; D is unclear. The V gene's germline CDR1 is SGHDT and CDR2 YYEEEE. Trimming took 2 bases from V and 6 from J, leaving 18 bases between them. This CDR3 region has 15 residues.

This clonotype was seen at least ten times. The rearrangement links TRBV6-2 or TRBV6-3 to TRBJ1-2; D may be TRBD1 (5 bases). The CDR3 has 11 residues. CDR1 is MNHEY and CDR2 is SVGEGT in the germline V gene. V lost 7 bases, J lost 5 bases, and 8 bases lay in between. This CDR3 is CASTGEYGYTF. CDR3 coding DNA: TGTGCCAGCACGGGGGAATATGGCTACACCTTC.

This clonotype was detected ten times or more. The rearrangement links TRBV7-8 to TRBJ1-1; 7 bases align to TRBD1. V lost 4 bases to trimming and J lost 1 base; unmatched junction nucleotides: 6. The V gene's germline CDR1 is SGHVS and CDR2 FQNEAQ. This CDR3 has 15 residues. CDR3 nucleotides: TGTGCCAGCAGCTCCAGGACAGGAAAGAACACTGAAGCTTTCTTT. This codes for CASSSRTGKNTEAFF.

This clonotype was recorded many times. The genes are TRBV7-8 and TRBJ2-3, with D unclear. Germline assignment: CDR1 SGHVS and CDR2 FQNEAQ. V was clipped by 1 base and J by 3 bases, with 17 bases between them. The CDR3 is made up of 17 amino acids. For the CDR3, the DNA is TGTGCCAGCAGCTTAGAAATATTAGGCACTCGGACAGATACGCAGTATTTT. It encodes CASSLEILGTRTDTQYF.

The genes are TRBV28 and TRBJ2-1, with 11 positions matching TRBD1. Trimming took 5 bases from V and 7 from J; bases not matched to a gene: 4. Germline assignment: CDR1 MDHEN and CDR2 SYDVKM. The CDR3 contains 14 residues. The CDR3 DNA reads as TGTGCCAGCAGTCGATGGGACAGGGGGAATGAGCAGTTCTTC. Protein sequence: CASSRWDRGNEQFF.

The rearrangement joins TRBV13 to TRBJ2-7, with 7 bases lining up with TRBD1. Per germline, CDR1 PRHDT and CDR2 FYEKMQ (reference sequence). The trim removed 0 bases at V and 0 bases at J, leaving 5 bases unmatched. The CDR3 contains 16 residues. DNA for the CDR3: TGTGCCAGCAGCTTAGGTAGACAGGGAATCTCCTACGAGCAGTACTTC. Protein product: CASSLGRQGISYEQYF. Drawing the rest from reference TRBV13 and TRBJ2-7, the complete variable domain is AAGVIQSPRHLIKEKRETATLKCYPIPRHDTVYWYQQGPGQDPQFLISFYEKMQSDKGSIPDRFSAQQFSDYHSELNMSSLELGDSALYFCASSLGRQGISYEQYFGPGTRLTVT.

The genes are TRBV20-1 and TRBJ2-1, with 9 bases fitting TRBD1. The length of the CDR3 is 13 residues. V dropped 6 bases and J dropped 6; count of bases not matched to a gene: 6. Germline assignment: CDR1 DFQATT and CDR2 SNEGSKA (reference sequence). CDR3 residues: CSARDRVSNEQFF. The DNA of the CDR3 is TGCAGTGCCCGGGACAGGGTTTCCAATGAGCAGTTCTTC.

V gene TRBV7-9 combines with J gene TRBJ2-7, with D tentatively TRBD2 (5 bases). Germline CDR1 reads SEHNR; CDR2 reads FQNEAQ (reference sequence). With 1 base removed from V and 5 bases from J, the gap between germline ends came to 18 bases. The length of the CDR3 is 16 residues. The CDR3 DNA follows: TGTGCCAGCAGCTTAGGGTCGTTAGGACTGGATCACGAGCAGTACTTC. It is translated as CASSLGSLGLDHEQYF.

This clonotype was seen only a few times. The V gene is TRBV5-4, the J gene TRBJ2-1; 7 bases map to TRBD2. V shed 0 bases, J shed 12 bases, and the junction held 3 bases outside the gene matches. The CDR3 totals 12 residues. Germline values: CDR1 SGHNT, CDR2 YYREEE (reference sequence). The CDR3: CASSLGDYTQFF. DNA for the CDR3: TGTGCCAGCAGCTTGGGGGACTACACGCAGTTCTTC. Full variable domain (outside the CDR3, taken from reference TRBV5-4 and TRBJ2-1): ETGVTQSPTHLIKTRGQQVTLRCSSQSGHNTVSWYQQALGQGPQFIFQYYREEENGRGNFPPRFSGLQFPNYSSELNVNALELDDSALYLCASSLGDYTQFFGPGTRLTVL.

CDR3: CASSPEVQGHNQPQHF. In nucleotides, the CDR3 is TGTGCCAGCAGCCCGGAGGTCCAAGGGCATAATCAGCCCCAGCATTTT. The rearrangement joins TRBV28 to TRBJ1-5; D is uncertain. Germline loops: CDR1 MDHEN, CDR2 SYDVKM. This CDR3 is 16 amino acids long. Trimming took 6 bases from V and 4 from J, leaving 19 bases between them.

This clonotype has at least ten counts. The V gene is TRBV7-3, the J gene TRBJ2-1; 8 bases are shared with TRBD2. Per germline, CDR1 SGHTA and CDR2 FQGTGA. The length of the CDR3 is 15 residues. After removal of 5 bases from V and 4 bases from J, the junction contained 7 bases not matched to a gene. The CDR3 is CASSQTSGGYNEQFF. As DNA, the CDR3 is TGTGCCAGCAGCCAAACTAGCGGTGGGTACAATGAGCAGTTCTTC.

The V call is TRBV6-2 or TRBV6-3, the J call TRBJ2-1, with 9 bases matching TRBD2. V gave up 0 bases and J gave up 7 bases; unmatched junction bases: 10. Germline assignment: CDR1 MNHEY and CDR2 SVGEGT. The CDR3 loop spans 17 amino acids. The CDR3 is CASSYSIAGERGNEQFF. CDR3 in DNA: TGTGCCAGCAGTTACTCCATAGCGGGAGAGAGGGGTAATGAGCAGTTCTTC.

This clonotype appeared many times. V is TRBV15 and J is TRBJ1-2; the match to TRBD1 covers 9 bases. Trimming removed 5 bases from V and 4 bases from J; junction bases left unmatched: 20. Germline V gene lookup returns CDR1 LNHNV and CDR2 YYDKDF (reference sequence). CDR3 length equals 19 residues. The DNA of the CDR3 is TGTGCCACCAGCCGCCCCTTTCCGGGACAGGGCGATCCCCTCTATGGCTACACCTTC. Its protein product is CATSRPFPGQGDPLYGYTF.